This is a list of T cell receptor beta chains from one sample in a study of Tregs in tolerant kidney transplant recipients. Assay: immunoSEQ multiplex PCR; the TCRdb copy retains only in-frame clones and omits some. The data contain roughly 66,000 clones, roughly 89% of them singletons. Sequencing was performed on CD8+ T cells from blood, taken before the transplant. These receptors came from a human donor who received a combined kidney and bone marrow transplant. Each CDR3 is given with its conserved first and last residue. Each record gives: V gene, D gene, J gene, clone size, CDR3 protein, CDR3 DNA. A D gene is named only where the DNA matches it firmly. Rows may omit the clone size; those that give it use once, few, many or a size class.

>TRBV27|-|TRBJ2-1|-
CASSLSLAREQFF
TGTGCCAGCAGTTTATCCCTAGCCCGTGAGCAGTTCTTC
>TRBV30|TRBD1|TRBJ2-3|-
CAWDTGTGPHYTQYF
TGTGCCTGGGATACCGGGACAGGGCCTCACTATACGCAGTATTTT
>TRBV7-9|-|TRBJ2-1|-
CASSLGVQVGQRIYNEQFF
TGTGCCAGCAGCTTAGGAGTTCAAGTTGGACAGCGAATATACAATGAGCAGTTCTTC
>TRBV7-2|TRBD1|TRBJ1-5|-
CASSKQGGQNQPQHF
TGTGCCAGCAGCAAGCAGGGGGGACAAAATCAGCCCCAGCATTTT
>TRBV19|TRBD1|TRBJ2-1|once
CASSVWDRGRWEQFF
TGTGCCAGTAGTGTGTGGGACAGGGGGCGTTGGGAGCAGTTCTTC
>TRBV27|-|TRBJ1-4|-
CASSLAGANEKLFF
TGTGCCAGCAGTTTAGCGGGGGCTAATGAAAAACTGTTTTTT
>TRBV5-1|TRBD1|TRBJ2-7|-
CASSWTGTDSYEQYF
TGCGCCAGCAGCTGGACCGGGACAGATTCCTACGAGCAGTACTTC
>TRBV7-8|-|TRBJ2-1|-
CASSLTGNEQFF
TGTGCCAGCAGCTTAACGGGCAATGAGCAGTTCTTC
>TRBV7-9|TRBD1|TRBJ2-3|-
CASSTGTGGHTDTQYF
TGTGCCAGCAGCACTGGGACAGGGGGTCACACAGATACGCAGTATTTT
>TRBV5-6|TRBD1|TRBJ1-2|once
CASSLGQGREGYTF
TGTGCCAGCAGCTTGGGACAGGGACGGGAAGGCTACACCTTC
>TRBV27|TRBD2|TRBJ2-3|-
CASSLSQGGPGTDTQYF
TGTGCCAGCAGTTTAAGTCAGGGAGGGCCGGGCACAGATACGCAGTATTTT
>TRBV30|-|TRBJ1-1|-
CAWSATANTEAFF
TGTGCCTGGAGTGCGACAGCTAACACTGAAGCTTTCTTT
>TRBV13|TRBD2|TRBJ2-3|-
CASSQTSGGTDTQYF
TGTGCCAGCAGCCAAACTAGCGGGGGCACAGATACGCAGTATTTT
>TRBV7-9|TRBD1|TRBJ1-1|once
CASSWGQTNTEAFF
TGTGCCAGCAGCTGGGGACAGACGAACACTGAAGCTTTCTTT
>TRBV7-6|TRBD2|TRBJ2-7|-
CASSLSGGSYEQYF
TGTGCCAGCAGCTTATCGGGGGGCTCCTACGAGCAGTACTTC
>TRBV7-9|-|TRBJ1-2|once
CASSLGTEEKVYGYTF
TGTGCCAGCAGCTTAGGTACAGAAGAGAAAGTCTATGGCTACACCTTC
>TRBV9|-|TRBJ1-2|-
CASSVGARGGNYGYTF
TGTGCCAGCAGCGTAGGGGCCAGGGGCGGAAACTATGGCTACACCTTC
>TRBV4-3|TRBD1|TRBJ2-2|-
CASSQGADRMLTGELFF
TGCGCCAGCAGCCAAGGGGCGGACAGGATGCTCACCGGGGAGCTGTTTTTT
>TRBV9|-|TRBJ2-7|-
CASSVGAGAYEQYF
TGTGCCAGCAGCGTAGGGGCAGGGGCCTACGAGCAGTACTTC
>TRBV9|-|TRBJ2-3|-
CASSFPGTSTDTQYF
TGTGCCAGCAGCTTCCCCGGGACAAGCACAGATACGCAGTATTTT
>TRBV10-3|-|TRBJ1-5|once
CAISDQGGNQPQHF
TGTGCCATCAGTGATCAGGGTGGCAATCAGCCCCAGCATTTT
>TRBV4-3|-|TRBJ2-5|-
CASSQDFRDQETQYF
TGCGCCAGCAGCCAAGATTTTCGGGACCAAGAGACCCAGTACTTC
>TRBV19|-|TRBJ1-1|-
CAARQGNTEAFF
TGTGCCGCCCGGCAGGGCAACACTGAAGCTTTCTTT
>TRBV7-2|-|TRBJ1-3|-
CASSLGVAWGGSGNTIYF
TGTGCCAGCAGCTTAGGGGTCGCTTGGGGGGGATCTGGAAACACCATATATTTT
>TRBV7-9|-|TRBJ2-3|-
CASSLVPGSTDTQYF
TGTGCCAGCAGCTTAGTTCCCGGGAGCACAGATACGCAGTATTTT
>TRBV15|TRBD2|TRBJ2-7|-
CATSGDGAGAGEQYF
TGTGCCACCAGCGGTGATGGAGCGGGAGCGGGGGAGCAGTACTTC
>TRBV2|TRBD2|TRBJ2-7|-
CASSEVLAGVSSYEQYF
TGTGCCAGCAGTGAAGTACTAGCGGGGGTATCATCCTACGAGCAGTACTTC
>TRBV7-9|TRBD1|TRBJ2-7|-
CASSLGVGAGGWGEQYF
TGTGCCAGCAGCTTAGGAGTCGGGGCAGGGGGCTGGGGCGAGCAGTACTTC
>TRBV4-3|-|TRBJ2-3|-
CASSQERGTDTQYF
TGCGCCAGCAGCCAAGAACGGGGGACAGATACGCAGTATTTT
>TRBV7-9|TRBD1|TRBJ2-1|-
CASSLVQGADEQFF
TGTGCCAGCAGCTTAGTCCAGGGGGCTGATGAGCAGTTCTTC
>TRBV4-1|-|TRBJ2-7|-
CASSQAVTSSVYEQYF
TGCGCCAGCAGCCAAGCCGTGACTAGTTCGGTCTACGAGCAGTACTTC
>TRBV27|-|TRBJ2-3|-
CASSLIPVGRTDTQYF
TGTGCCAGCAGTTTGATACCTGTGGGGCGCACAGATACGCAGTATTTT
>TRBV7-3|-|TRBJ2-1|once
CASSQFPGGIAYNEQFF
TGTGCCAGCAGTCAATTCCCAGGCGGGATCGCCTACAATGAGCAGTTCTTC
>TRBV19|-|TRBJ1-2|-
CASSIDTYGYTF
TGTGCCAGTAGTATAGACACATATGGCTACACCTTC
>TRBV4-3|TRBD1|TRBJ1-2|-
CASSQTGTGEILGGYTF
TGCGCCAGCAGCCAAACCGGGACAGGGGAAATTTTGGGTGGCTACACCTTC
>TRBV4-3|-|TRBJ1-2|-
CASSQDFQGYGYTF
TGCGCCAGCAGCCAAGACTTCCAGGGCTATGGCTACACCTTC
>TRBV4-1|TRBD2|TRBJ2-3|-
CASSQKRLAGGDTQYF
TGCGCCAGCAGCCAAAAACGACTAGCGGGAGGAGATACGCAGTATTTT
>TRBV9|TRBD1|TRBJ2-7|-
CASSVGQALLYEQYF
TGTGCCAGCAGCGTCGGACAGGCCCTTCTCTACGAGCAGTACTTC
>TRBV7-9|TRBD2|TRBJ2-2|-
CASSSETSGYTGELFF
TGTGCCAGCAGCTCCGAGACTAGCGGGTACACCGGGGAGCTGTTTTTT
>TRBV27|TRBD2|TRBJ2-1|-
CASSSSTSGAREQFF
TGTGCCAGCAGTTCCTCGACTAGCGGTGCACGTGAGCAGTTCTTC
>TRBV4-3|TRBD1|TRBJ2-7|once
CASSQMDREGYEQYF
TGCGCCAGCAGCCAAATGGACAGGGAAGGTTACGAGCAGTACTTC
>TRBV29-1|-|TRBJ1-1|-
CSVDTFTEAFF
TGCAGCGTGGACACCTTCACTGAAGCTTTCTTT
>TRBV2|-|TRBJ2-7|-
CASSDRRQPKGTYEQYF
TGTGCCAGCAGTGATAGGAGACAGCCTAAGGGGACTTACGAGCAGTACTTC
>TRBV11-3|TRBD2|TRBJ2-7|-
CASSSGGSGPIYEQYF
TGTGCCAGCAGCTCGGGGGGGAGCGGACCCATCTACGAGCAGTACTTC
>TRBV4-3|TRBD2|TRBJ2-7|-
CASSQEEASGYEQYF
TGCGCCAGCAGCCAAGAGGAGGCTAGCGGATACGAGCAGTACTTC
>TRBV19|-|TRBJ1-2|-
CASSIEVRGAVDGYTF
TGTGCCAGTAGTATAGAGGTTCGGGGGGCGGTAGATGGCTACACCTTC
>TRBV2|TRBD2|TRBJ2-2|once
CASTSGEGVDTGELFF
TGTGCCAGCACTAGCGGGGAGGGGGTAGACACCGGGGAGCTGTTTTTT
>TRBV13|-|TRBJ1-2|once
CASSLGAVGGGYTF
TGTGCCAGCAGCTTAGGGGCAGTCGGAGGAGGCTACACCTTC
>TRBV5-4|-|TRBJ1-4|-
CASSLGQHNEKLFF
TGTGCCAGCAGCTTGGGACAGCATAATGAAAAACTGTTTTTT
>TRBV11-2|TRBD2|TRBJ2-2|once
CASSSSGGQAGELFF
TGTGCCAGCAGCTCCTCGGGGGGGCAGGCCGGGGAGCTGTTTTTT
>TRBV6-1|TRBD1|TRBJ1-4|-
CASRRQGSEKLFF
TGTGCCAGCAGACGACAGGGGAGCGAAAAACTGTTTTTT
>TRBV5-6|TRBD1|TRBJ2-1|-
CASSRVGQGDNEQFF
TGTGCCAGCAGCCGGGTGGGTCAGGGGGACAATGAGCAGTTCTTC
>TRBV2|TRBD2|TRBJ2-3|-
CALRRTSMERSTDTQYF
TGTGCTTTACGGAGGACTAGCATGGAGAGGAGCACAGATACGCAGTATTTT
>TRBV14|-|TRBJ2-3|-
CASSPSWPDTQYF
TGTGCCAGCAGCCCTAGCTGGCCAGATACGCAGTATTTT
>TRBV5-8|-|TRBJ2-7|-
CASSFGGFYEQYF
TGTGCCAGCAGCTTCGGGGGATTCTACGAGCAGTACTTC
>TRBV6-1|TRBD2|TRBJ2-7|-
CASSREAGAYEQYF
TGTGCCAGCAGTCGGGAAGCGGGGGCCTACGAGCAGTACTTC
>TRBV5-6|-|TRBJ2-7|-
CASSEGGFYEQYF
TGTGCCAGCAGCGAAGGAGGTTTCTACGAGCAGTACTTC